This T cell receptor (beta chain) was sequenced for a study of T cell responses to AZD1222 COVID-19 vaccine. CDR3 length: 11 amino acids. Between the trimmed V and J ends, which lost 6 bases and 8 bases, there was a span of 13 bases. From germline, CDR1 is GTSNPN and CDR2 SVGIG (reference sequence). Clones were sequenced by immunoSEQ multiplex PCR, and TCRdb holds only the in-frame ones, with some missing. The repertoire holds 90,000 to 150,000 clones, with roughly nine tenths as singletons. This clone came up once. The sequenced sample was peripheral blood, obtained on day 0 of AZD1222 vaccination. This rearrangement joins TRBV30 to TRBJ1-2, with no clear D. The sequence came from an adult in good health. The CDR3 DNA sequence: TGTGCCTGCAAGAACTACCGGGGCTACACCTTC. Translated, it gives CACKNYRGYTF.